The 22 T cell receptor beta chains reported below all come from one sample, sequenced in a study of T cell changes during pregnancy in multiple sclerosis. TCRdb's table, derived via immunoSEQ multiplex PCR, lists solely in-frame clones and lacks some. The data hold over 50,000 clones, with around 90% observed a single time. Here the sequenced sample was peripheral blood, taken in the first trimester of pregnancy. These receptors were taken from a female donor with multiple sclerosis, enrolled in a pregnancy study.

The V and J genes are TRBV28 and TRBJ2-1; possible D gene TRBD2, 6 bases. With 5 bases removed from V and 6 bases from J, the gap between germline ends came to 14 bases. Looked up from germline, CDR1 is MDHEN and CDR2 is SYDVKM. There are 14 residues in the CDR3. CDR3 nucleotide sequence: TGTGCCAGCAGTGCGCGGGGCTCCGCCAATGAGCAGTTCTTC. The encoded protein is CASSARGSANEQFF. Full variable domain (rest looked up from reference TRBV28 and TRBJ2-1): DVKVTQSSRYLVKRTGEKVFLECVQDMDHENMFWYRQDPGLGLRLIYFSYDVKMKEKGDIPEGYSVSREKKERFSLILESASTNQTSMYLCASSARGSANEQFFGPGTRLTVL.

The V gene is TRBV30, the J gene TRBJ2-1; tentatively, D is TRBD2 (6 bases). V was cut by 7 bases and J by 10 bases, with 14 bases left in between. CDR3 length: 11 amino acids. From germline, CDR1 is GTSNPN and CDR2 SVGIG (reference sequence). The CDR3 region has the DNA TGTGCCTCCGGCGGAGGGATGGAGCAGTTCTTC. Its translation is CASGGGMEQFF. Drawing the rest from reference TRBV30 and TRBJ2-1, the complete variable domain is SQTIHQWPATLVQPVGSPLSLECTVEGTSNPNLYWYRQAAGRGLQLLFYSVGIGQISSEVPQNLSASRPQDRQFILSSKKLLLSDSGFYLCASGGGMEQFFGPGTRLTVL.

The chain combines TRBV7-9 with TRBJ1-4; 11 positions match TRBD1. The CDR3 runs 14 residues. Per the germline V gene, CDR1 is SEHNR and CDR2 is FQNEAQ (reference sequence). Germline trimming cut 5 bases from V and 7 bases from J; bases unmatched to any gene: 3. CDR3 DNA sequence: TGTGCCAGCAGCGTCGGGACAGGGGGTGAAAAACTGTTTTTT. This codes for CASSVGTGGEKLFF. The full variable domain, with the rest looked up from reference TRBV7-9 and TRBJ1-4, is DTGVSQNPRHKITKRGQNVTFRCDPISEHNRLYWYRQTLGQGPEFLTYFQNEAQLEKSRLLSDRFSAERPKGSFSTLEIQRTEQGDSAMYLCASSVGTGGEKLFFGSGTQLSVL.

The chain combines TRBV5-1 with TRBJ1-2; TRBD1 matches 7 bases. Trimming at V came to 0 bases and at J to 5 bases, leaving 7 bases not matched to a gene. CDR1 is SGHRS, CDR2 YFSETQ, per germline. The length of the CDR3 is 15 residues. The CDR3 here is CASSLAAGGTYGYTF. CDR3 DNA: TGCGCCAGCAGCTTGGCCGCAGGGGGGACTTATGGCTACACCTTC. Together with reference TRBV5-1 and TRBJ1-2, the CDR3 gives the full variable domain: KAGVTQTPRYLIKTRGQQVTLSCSPISGHRSVSWYQQTPGQGLQFLFEYFSETQRNKGNFPGRFSGRQFSNSRSEMNVSTLELGDSALYLCASSLAAGGTYGYTFGSGTRLTVV.

The chain combines TRBV7-8 with TRBJ2-3, with 7 bases matching TRBD2. Germline V CDR1 and CDR2: SGHVS, FQNEAQ. J was trimmed by 4 bases and V by 5 bases; bases with no gene match: 9. The CDR3 is 15 residues long. This chain's CDR3 is CASSLRTSSPDTQYF. In nucleotides, the CDR3 is TGTGCCAGCAGCCTACGGACTAGTAGCCCAGATACGCAGTATTTT.

This clone occurred once. This chain links TRBV4-1 with TRBJ2-1; tentative D call: TRBD2 (5 bases). Germline V gene lookup returns CDR1 MGHRA and CDR2 YSYEKL. There are 13 residues in the CDR3. Trimming took 3 bases from V and 12 from J, leaving 15 bases between them. CDR3 amino acids: CASSQATLRGQFF. The DNA of the CDR3 is TGCGCCAGCAGCCAGGCAACCCTTCGGGGGCAGTTCTTC.

This chain uses TRBV10-3 with TRBJ2-2, with TRBD1 matching 8 bases. Per germline, CDR1 ENHRY and CDR2 SYGVKD. Trimming removed 5 bases from V and 7 bases from J; junction bases left unmatched: 18. The CDR3 length is 18 residues. The CDR3 region has the DNA TGTGCCATCAGTAGCTCGCAAGGAGGACAGGGAGGTGGCGGGGAGCTGTTTTTT. As protein: CAISSSQGGQGGGGELFF.

The CDR3 nucleotides are TGTGCCACCCGGGACAGGGCGCAAGAGACCCAGTACTTC. Translating gives CATRDRAQETQYF. The chain employs TRBV10-3 and TRBJ2-5; 9 bases match TRBD1. The length of the CDR3 is 13 residues. Germline-derived CDR1 and CDR2 are ENHRY and SYGVKD. Germline trimming cut 10 bases from V and 2 bases from J; bases unmatched to any gene: 5.

This chain uses TRBV10-1 with TRBJ2-7; possible D gene TRBD2, 5 bases. There are 15 residues in the CDR3. CDR1 WNHNN and CDR2 SYGVQD come from the germline V gene (reference sequence). The V gene lost 6 bases and the J gene lost 1 base, with 16 bases spanning the gap. CDR3 DNA sequence: TGCGCCAGCAGACTCCTGGGAGCGGTGTCCTACGAGCAGTACTTC. It encodes CASRLLGAVSYEQYF.

The rearrangement links TRBV2 to TRBJ2-5, with D possibly being TRBD2 (5 bases). V lost 7 bases and J 5 bases, leaving 8 bases between the germline ends. This CDR3 is built from 11 residues. Germline lookup yields CDR1 SNHLY and CDR2 FYNNEI. CDR3 bases: TGTGCCAGCATAGCGACTGAGACCCAGTACTTC. Its translation is CASIATETQYF.

The chain employs TRBV4-2 and TRBJ2-2; 8 bases fit TRBD2. The junction had 8 bases not matched to a gene; V was cut back by 1 base and J by 4 bases. Germline values: CDR1 LGHNA, CDR2 YNFKEQ. There are 17 residues in the CDR3. The DNA for the CDR3 is TGTGCCAGCAGCCAAGCGGCGGCCGGGGGGGGCACCGGGGAGCTGTTTTTT. It is translated as CASSQAAAGGGTGELFF.

This clone is a singleton in its sample. V usage is TRBV28 and J usage is TRBJ2-5, with D maybe TRBD1 (6 bases). V was cut by 4 bases and J by 5 bases, with 17 bases left in between. The germline CDR1 and CDR2 sequences are MDHEN and SYDVKM. This CDR3 spans 15 amino acids. This CDR3 is CASSSTGHLSETQYF. As DNA, the CDR3 is TGTGCCAGCAGTTCAACGGGACACTTATCCGAGACCCAGTACTTC.

The chain links TRBV5-4 to TRBJ1-2, with 7 bases lining up with TRBD1. V trimming: 0 bases; J trimming: 3 bases; junction bases outside the gene matches: 2. Germline lookup yields CDR1 SGHNT and CDR2 YYREEE (reference sequence). The CDR3 is 14 amino acids. The CDR3 nucleotides read TGTGCCAGCAGCTTGGCCGGGACAGACTATGGCTACACCTTC. This translates into CASSLAGTDYGYTF. The full variable domain, completed using reference TRBV5-4 and TRBJ1-2, is ETGVTQSPTHLIKTRGQQVTLRCSSQSGHNTVSWYQQALGQGPQFIFQYYREEENGRGNFPPRFSGLQFPNYSSELNVNALELDDSALYLCASSLAGTDYGYTFGSGTRLTVV.

V is TRBV19 and J is TRBJ1-5; 7 positions agree with TRBD1. Germline CDR1 LNHDA, CDR2 SQIVND (reference sequence). After removal of 3 bases from V and 1 base from J, the junction contained 6 bases not matched to a gene. This CDR3 region has 16 residues. As DNA, the CDR3 is TGTGCCAGTAGTATGGGCGGCAGGGGGAGCAATCAGCCCCAGCATTTT. As protein: CASSMGGRGSNQPQHF.

This chain links TRBV10-3 with TRBJ2-1; D gene unclear. Trimming pared 2 bases from V and 10 bases from J, leaving 9 bases between. CDR1 is ENHRY, CDR2 SYGVKD, per germline. This CDR3 has 12 amino acids. The CDR3 region is CAISEPTPEQFF. The DNA of the CDR3 is TGTGCCATCAGTGAGCCGACACCGGAGCAGTTCTTC.

The chain uses TRBV5-1 and TRBJ1-4; 8 positions match TRBD1. V was pared by 5 bases and J by 3 bases, with 6 bases of the junction left unmatched. The germline gives CDR1 SGHRS, CDR2 YFSETQ. This CDR3 region has 15 residues. The CDR3 DNA follows: TGCGCCAGCAGGACAGGGGATAGCTCTAATGAAAAACTGTTTTTT. Amino acids: CASRTGDSSNEKLFF.

This sequence joins TRBV5-4 and TRBJ1-2, with TRBD1 as a possible D gene (5 bases). V lost 4 bases and J 7 bases, leaving 14 bases between the germline ends. The CDR3 sequence is 13 residues long. Germline V gene lookup returns CDR1 SGHNT and CDR2 YYREEE (reference sequence). The CDR3 spells CASSQGQDLGYTF. The CDR3 region has the DNA TGTGCCAGCAGCCAGGGTCAGGATCTTGGCTACACCTTC.

This chain's CDR3 is CASRPSGRALSYNEQFF. As DNA, the CDR3 is TGTGCCAGCAGACCTAGCGGGAGGGCTCTCTCCTACAATGAGCAGTTCTTC. This sequence joins TRBV5-4 and TRBJ2-1; 12 bases fit TRBD2. V dropped 5 bases and J dropped 0; count of bases not matched to a gene: 6. CDR1 SGHNT and CDR2 YYREEE come from the germline V gene (reference sequence). The CDR3 contains 17 residues.

The chain uses TRBV2 and TRBJ1-2; D possibly corresponds to TRBD1 (6 bases). V lost 4 bases, J lost 5 bases, and 17 bases lay in between. This CDR3 is 15 amino acids long. In germline, CDR1 is SNHLY, CDR2 FYNNEI. DNA for the CDR3: TGTGCCAGCAGTGTTTCGGCAGGGGATTCTTATGGCTACACCTTC. Protein product: CASSVSAGDSYGYTF.

The J gene is TRBJ2-1, the V gene TRBV18; TRBD1 aligns across 9 bases. V lost 3 bases to trimming and J lost 6 bases; unmatched junction nucleotides: 6. This CDR3 has 15 amino acids. The germline V gene has CDR1 KGHSH and CDR2 LQKENI. The CDR3, as DNA: TGTGCCAGCTCACCGCCCGGGACAGGGACCAATGAGCAGTTCTTC. Translation: CASSPPGTGTNEQFF.

The J gene is TRBJ2-7, the V gene TRBV19, with TRBD2 matching 7 bases. This CDR3 has 14 residues. V lost 6 bases and J lost 2; bases outside the gene matches: 7. Germline V gives CDR1 LNHDA, CDR2 SQIVND (reference sequence). CDR3 loop: CASRIVAGAYEQYF. The CDR3 DNA follows: TGTGCCAGTAGGATTGTAGCGGGCGCCTACGAGCAGTACTTC.

The chain recombines TRBV21-1 with TRBJ2-1; the table's TRBD2 call for D was not verified on the DNA. TRBV21-1 is a known pseudogene. The CDR3 covers 16 residues. The CDR3 DNA follows: TGTGCCAGCAGCAAAGTCGCGGGAATCTCCTACAATGAGCAGTTCTTC. This encodes CASSKVAGISYNEQFF.